The 4 T cell receptor beta chains listed next were all sequenced from one sample in a study of cytomegalovirus exposure and HLA in healthy donors. 13 Jbeta primers and 60 Vbeta primers were used for the PCR. The table came from immunoSEQ multiplex PCR; TCRdb's copy has only in-frame clones and leaves some out. The sample records under 150,000 clones, around three quarters being singletons. Sequencing used PBMCs. These receptors were collected from a man aged 25-45 years in good health and CMV-seronegative.

The J gene is TRBJ2-1, the V gene TRBV10-3; a possible D gene is TRBD1 (5 bases). From germline, CDR1 is ENHRY and CDR2 SYGVKD. The CDR3 loop spans 11 amino acids. The V end lost 6 bases, the J end lost 7 bases, and 7 bases lay between the germline ends. CDR3 coding DNA: TGTGCCATCAGCCAGGGAAATGAGCAGTTCTTC. Translating gives CAISQGNEQFF.

This clone is a singleton in its sample. The chain has TRBV5-1 and TRBJ2-2, with D possibly TRBD1 on 5 matching bases. Germline CDR1 SGHRS, CDR2 YFSETQ. The CDR3 contains 13 residues. V gave up 0 bases and J gave up 7 bases, with 7 bases separating them. DNA for the CDR3: TGCGCCAGCAGCTTGGAAGGGGACGGGGAGCTGTTTTTT. Protein sequence: CASSLEGDGELFF.

This chain links TRBV5-4 with TRBJ1-3, with D unclear. This CDR3 contains 13 residues. Deletions cut 4 bases from V and 1 base from J, with 6 bases between. CDR1 and CDR2 from the germline V gene are SGHNT and YYREEE (reference sequence). CDR3 protein: CASSNLSGNTIYF. CDR3 in DNA: TGTGCCAGCAGCAACCTATCTGGAAACACCATATATTTT.

The J gene is TRBJ2-7, the V gene TRBV6-7, with a tentative D call TRBD1 (5 bases). TRBV6-7 qualifies as an ORF whose function is uncertain. The CDR3 spans 15 residues. Trimming took off 2 bases at V and 4 bases at J, with 15 bases between the two ends. The CDR3 coding sequence is TGTGCCAGCAGTTACAGGGGCACCTTGAATTACGAGCAGTACTTC. Residues: CASSYRGTLNYEQYF.